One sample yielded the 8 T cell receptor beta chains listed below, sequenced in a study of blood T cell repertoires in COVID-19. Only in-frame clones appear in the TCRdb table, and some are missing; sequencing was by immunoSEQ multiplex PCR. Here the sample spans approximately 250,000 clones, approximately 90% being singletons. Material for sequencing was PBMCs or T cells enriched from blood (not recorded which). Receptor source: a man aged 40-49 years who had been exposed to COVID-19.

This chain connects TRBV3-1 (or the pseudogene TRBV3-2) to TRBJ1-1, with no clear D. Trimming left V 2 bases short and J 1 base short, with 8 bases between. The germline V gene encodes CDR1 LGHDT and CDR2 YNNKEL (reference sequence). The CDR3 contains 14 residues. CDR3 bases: TGTGCCAGCAGCCAATGGTCGGGGAACACTGAAGCTTTCTTT. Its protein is CASSQWSGNTEAFF.

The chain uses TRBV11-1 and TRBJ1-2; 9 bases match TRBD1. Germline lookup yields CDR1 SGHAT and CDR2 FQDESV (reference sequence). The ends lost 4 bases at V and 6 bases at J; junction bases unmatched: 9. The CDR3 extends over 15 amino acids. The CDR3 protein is CASSSTADRGHGYTF. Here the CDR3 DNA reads TGTGCCAGCAGCTCCACAGCGGACAGGGGTCATGGCTACACCTTC.

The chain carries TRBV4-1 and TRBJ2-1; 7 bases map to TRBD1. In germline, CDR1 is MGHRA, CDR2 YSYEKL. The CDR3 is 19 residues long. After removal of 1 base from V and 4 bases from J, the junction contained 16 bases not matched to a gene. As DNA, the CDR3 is TGCGCCAGCAGCCAAGTAGTAAAATACCCCGGGACAGTTTACAATGAGCAGTTCTTC. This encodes CASSQVVKYPGTVYNEQFF.

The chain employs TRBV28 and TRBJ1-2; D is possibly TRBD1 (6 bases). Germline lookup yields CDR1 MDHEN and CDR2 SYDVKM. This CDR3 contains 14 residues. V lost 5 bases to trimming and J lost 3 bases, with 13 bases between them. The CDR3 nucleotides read TGTGCCAGCAGTATTAATCAGGGGTACTATGGCTACACCTTC. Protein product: CASSINQGYYGYTF.

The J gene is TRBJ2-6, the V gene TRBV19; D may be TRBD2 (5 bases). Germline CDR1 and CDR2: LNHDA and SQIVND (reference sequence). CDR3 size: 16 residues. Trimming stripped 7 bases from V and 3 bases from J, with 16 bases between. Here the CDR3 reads CASTLRSGDGANVLTF. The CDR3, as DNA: TGTGCCAGTACCCTAAGGTCCGGGGATGGGGCCAACGTCCTGACTTTC.

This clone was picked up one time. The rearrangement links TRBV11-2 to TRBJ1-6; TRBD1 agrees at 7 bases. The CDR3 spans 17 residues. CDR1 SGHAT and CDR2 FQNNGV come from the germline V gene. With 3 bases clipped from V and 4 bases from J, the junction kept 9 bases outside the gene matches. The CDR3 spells CASSFQQGRRYNSPLHF. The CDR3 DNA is TGTGCCAGCAGCTTCCAACAGGGGAGGAGATATAATTCACCCCTCCACTTT.

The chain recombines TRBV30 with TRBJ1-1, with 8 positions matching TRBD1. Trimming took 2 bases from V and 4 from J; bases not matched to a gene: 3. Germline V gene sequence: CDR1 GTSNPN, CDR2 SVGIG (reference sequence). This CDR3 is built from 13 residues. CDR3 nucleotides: TGTGCCTGGAGTTATACAGGGGGCACTGAAGCTTTCTTT. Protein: CAWSYTGGTEAFF.

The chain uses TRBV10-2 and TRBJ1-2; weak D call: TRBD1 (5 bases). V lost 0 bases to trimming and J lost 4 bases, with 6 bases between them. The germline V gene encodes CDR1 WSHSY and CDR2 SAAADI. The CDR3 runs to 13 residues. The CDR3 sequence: CASSESQVYGYTF. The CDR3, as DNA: TGCGCCAGCAGTGAGTCACAGGTCTATGGCTACACCTTC.